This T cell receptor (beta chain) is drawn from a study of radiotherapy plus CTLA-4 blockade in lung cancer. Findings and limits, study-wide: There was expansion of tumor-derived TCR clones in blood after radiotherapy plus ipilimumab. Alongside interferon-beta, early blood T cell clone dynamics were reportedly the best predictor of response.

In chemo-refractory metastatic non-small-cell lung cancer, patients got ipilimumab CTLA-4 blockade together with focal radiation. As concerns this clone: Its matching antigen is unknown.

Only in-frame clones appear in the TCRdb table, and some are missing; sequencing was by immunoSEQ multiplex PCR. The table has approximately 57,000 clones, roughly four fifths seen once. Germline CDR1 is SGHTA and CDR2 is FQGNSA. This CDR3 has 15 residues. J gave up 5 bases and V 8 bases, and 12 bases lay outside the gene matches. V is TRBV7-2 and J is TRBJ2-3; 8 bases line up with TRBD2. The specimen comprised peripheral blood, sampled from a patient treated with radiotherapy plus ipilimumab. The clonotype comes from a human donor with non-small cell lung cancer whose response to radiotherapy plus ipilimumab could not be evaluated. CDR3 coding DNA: TGTGCCAGCGCGGTCCGGCTAGCGGGTAGAGATACGCAGTATTTT. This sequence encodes CASAVRLAGRDTQYF.